Shown below are 9 T cell receptor beta chains from a single sample sequenced in a study of shared clonotypes between healthy human individuals. Naivety among CD8 cells was defined by CD45RO negativity and positive CCR7 selection, thereby excluding terminally differentiated effector memory CD45RA+ cells. TCRdb's copy holds only in-frame clones and misses some; the assay was immunoSEQ multiplex PCR. The sample contains around 1.9 million clones, approximately 92% of which appear only once. Sequencing input: naive CD8+ T cells from PBMCs. The receptor set was obtained from a young man in good health. Some clones in this sample may be carry-over from other donors' samples.

This sequence joins TRBV7-6 and TRBJ2-1; 8 bases are a match to TRBD1. V was clipped by 1 base and J by 6 bases; unmatched bases: 2. Germline values: CDR1 SGHVS, CDR2 FNYEAQ. The CDR3 loop spans 14 amino acids. CDR3 in amino acids: CASSLVTGANEQFF. The DNA for the CDR3 is TGTGCCAGCAGCTTAGTGACAGGGGCCAATGAGCAGTTCTTC.

The chain combines TRBV28 with TRBJ1-1; D gene unclear. The germline CDR1 and CDR2 sequences are MDHEN and SYDVKM. This CDR3 has 15 residues. With 8 bases removed from V and 0 bases from J, the gap between germline ends came to 16 bases. CDR3 sequence reads: CASGLGLDLNTEAFF. The CDR3 DNA is TGTGCCAGCGGCCTGGGGTTGGACCTGAACACTGAAGCTTTCTTT.

The rearrangement uses TRBV27 and TRBJ2-7; the D gene is possibly TRBD2 (6 bases). The germline gives CDR1 MNHEY, CDR2 SMNVEV (reference sequence). The CDR3 covers 13 residues. Between the trimmed V and J ends, which lost 7 bases and 2 bases, there was a span of 12 bases. CDR3 loop: CASTPGGAYEQYF. The CDR3 region has the DNA TGTGCCAGCACACCTGGCGGGGCCTACGAGCAGTACTTC.

The chain carries TRBV29-1 and TRBJ2-7, with a possible D match to TRBD2 (6 bases). CDR3 size: 13 residues. The ends were cut back, 4 bases at V and 2 bases at J, with 12 bases in the middle. The germline gives CDR1 SQVTM, CDR2 ANQGSEA. The CDR3 region is CSVAGGEAYEQYF. The CDR3 DNA reads as TGCAGCGTTGCCGGGGGTGAGGCCTACGAGCAGTACTTC.

This clone was recorded only once. J is TRBJ2-1 and V is TRBV9, with D possibly TRBD1 on 6 matching bases. Germline-derived CDR1 and CDR2 are SGDLS and YYNGEE. Trimming took 2 bases from V and 3 from J, leaving 12 bases between them. This CDR3 region has 15 residues. The CDR3 DNA is TGTGCCAGCAGCGTGGCAGGGGAAAACTACAATGAGCAGTTCTTC. Translated, it gives CASSVAGENYNEQFF. The entire variable domain, with the rest obtained from reference TRBV9 and TRBJ2-1, is as follows: DSGVTQTPKHLITATGQRVTLRCSPRSGDLSVYWYQQSLDQGLQFLIQYYNGEERAKGNILERFSAQQFPDLHSELNLSSLELGDSALYFCASSVAGENYNEQFFGPGTRLTVL.

The rearrangement joins TRBV28 to TRBJ2-5, with 8 bases identical to TRBD2. Losses at the gene ends were 4 bases for V and 14 bases for J; bases not matched to a gene: 12. The CDR3 has 13 residues. Germline CDR1 and CDR2: MDHEN and SYDVKM. The CDR3: CASSSQLAAPLYF. The CDR3 nucleotides read TGTGCCAGCAGTTCGCAACTAGCGGCACCCCTATACTTC.

The chain has TRBV30 and TRBJ2-1; tentative D call: TRBD2 (5 bases). Germline values: CDR1 GTSNPN, CDR2 SVGIG (reference sequence). The V and J ends lost 4 bases and 7 bases respectively, with 20 bases between them. There are 15 residues in the CDR3. The CDR3 here is CAWNKVAGSTNEQFF. The DNA for the CDR3 is TGTGCCTGGAATAAGGTGGCGGGCTCCACTAATGAGCAGTTCTTC.

The V call is TRBV28, the J call TRBJ1-2; perhaps TRBD1 as D (5 bases). The CDR3 runs to 15 residues. Trimming left V 7 bases short and J 3 bases short, with 18 bases between. Germline values: CDR1 MDHEN, CDR2 SYDVKM. CDR3 sequence: CASTPRGGGDYGYTF. In DNA form, the CDR3 reads TGTGCCAGCACCCCACGGGGTGGGGGGGACTATGGCTACACCTTC.

V is TRBV7-6 and J is TRBJ2-3; D may match TRBD1 or TRBD2 (7 bases each). The germline gives CDR1 SGHVS, CDR2 FNYEAQ. Trimming stripped 0 bases from V and 1 base from J, with 14 bases between. This CDR3 region has 17 residues. CDR3 region: CASSLALGGGGTDTQYF. In DNA, the CDR3 is TGTGCCAGCAGCTTAGCGCTGGGAGGGGGCGGCACAGATACGCAGTATTTT.